One sample yielded the 9 T cell receptor beta chains listed below, sequenced in a study of cytomegalovirus exposure and HLA in healthy donors. The PCR had 60 Vbeta and 13 Jbeta primers. Only in-frame clones appear in the TCRdb table, and some are missing; sequencing was by immunoSEQ multiplex PCR. The sample lists roughly 150,000 clones, over 60% occurring once. Sequencing used PBMCs. Every receptor here comes from a man in his forties in good health and CMV-seronegative.

The chain has TRBV7-9 and TRBJ2-7, with D unclear. This CDR3 is 14 amino acids long. Trimming pared 4 bases from V and 1 base from J, leaving 11 bases between. Germline CDR1 is SEHNR and CDR2 is FQNEAQ (reference sequence). The CDR3 reads CASSSTRRSYEQYF. The DNA of the CDR3 is TGTGCCAGCAGCTCGACAAGACGTTCCTACGAGCAGTACTTC.

The chain uses TRBV19 and TRBJ1-5; the D gene is possibly TRBD1 (6 bases). This CDR3 region has 16 residues. Germline assignment: CDR1 LNHDA and CDR2 SQIVND (reference sequence). V was shortened by 5 bases and J by 0 bases, with 14 bases between the two germline ends. DNA of the CDR3: TGTGCCAGTAGTCCCCAGGGCAGGGGTAGCAATCAGCCCCAGCATTTT. It specifies CASSPQGRGSNQPQHF.

Only a few counts were recorded for this clone. The V gene is TRBV2, the J gene TRBJ2-1; the D gene is possibly TRBD2 (6 bases). CDR1 is SNHLY, CDR2 FYNNEI, per germline. V gave up 4 bases and J gave up 4 bases, with 17 bases separating them. This CDR3 has 16 residues. CDR3 DNA sequence: TGTGCCAGCAGTGGGTCTTCGGGGGACCCTTACAATGAGCAGTTCTTC. Residues: CASSGSSGDPYNEQFF.

The rearrangement uses TRBV2 and TRBJ1-4, with D possibly matching TRBD1 (5 bases). Per the germline V gene, CDR1 is SNHLY and CDR2 is FYNNEI. Trimming pared 8 bases from V and 7 bases from J, leaving 14 bases between. The CDR3 sequence is 13 residues long. The CDR3 protein is CASGAFLSEKLFF. In nucleotides, the CDR3 is TGTGCCAGCGGGGCCTTCCTTAGTGAAAAACTGTTTTTT.

This clone showed up just a few times. For the CDR3, the DNA is TGTGCCTGGAGTGTAGGCCCCCGGGACAGGGGTGAAAAACTGTTTTTT. As protein: CAWSVGPRDRGEKLFF. The chain employs TRBV30 and TRBJ1-4; 10 nucleotides line up with TRBD1. V gave up 0 bases and J gave up 7 bases; unmatched junction bases: 8. Germline V gene sequence: CDR1 GTSNPN, CDR2 SVGIG (reference sequence). The CDR3 spans 16 residues. The variable domain in full, with the rest retrieved from reference TRBV30 and TRBJ1-4, is SQTIHQWPATLVQPVGSPLSLECTVEGTSNPNLYWYRQAAGRGLQLLFYSVGIGQISSEVPQNLSASRPQDRQFILSSKKLLLSDSGFYLCAWSVGPRDRGEKLFFGSGTQLSVL.

The gene calls are TRBV30 and TRBJ2-7; 8 nucleotides align to TRBD1. Germline CDR1 GTSNPN, CDR2 SVGIG (reference sequence). This CDR3 comprises 13 residues. Trimming cost V 2 bases and J 5 bases; bases outside gene matches: 5. The chain's CDR3 is CAWSISGGDEQYF. DNA for the CDR3: TGTGCCTGGAGTATATCAGGGGGCGACGAGCAGTACTTC.

The chain links TRBV19 to TRBJ2-3, with D possibly TRBD1 on 5 matching bases. The germline V gene encodes CDR1 LNHDA and CDR2 SQIVND (reference sequence). Deletions cut 3 bases from V and 3 bases from J, with 10 bases between. The CDR3 length is 14 residues. The chain's CDR3 is CASSIFQGTDTQYF. The CDR3 DNA follows: TGTGCCAGTAGTATCTTCCAGGGTACAGATACGCAGTATTTT.

This clone turned up a few times. The genes are TRBV19 and TRBJ2-5; possible D gene TRBD1, 6 bases. The J call could be wrong; TRBJ2-7 is a better fit for the DNA end. The CDR3 spans 16 residues. The germline gives CDR1 LNHDA, CDR2 SQIVND (reference sequence). The CDR3 DNA sequence: TGTGCCAGTAGTAGGGGCGCAGGGGTCCCTCCCTACGAGCAGTACTTC. This encodes CASSRGAGVPPYEQYF.

The V gene is TRBV5-1, the J gene TRBJ2-7; D perhaps matches TRBD1 (5 bases). The germline CDR1 and CDR2 sequences are SGHRS and YFSETQ. This CDR3 is 13 amino acids long. V gave up 2 bases and J gave up 4 bases, with 10 bases separating them. This CDR3 reads CASSFQGQYEQYF. CDR3 coding DNA: TGCGCCAGCAGCTTTCAGGGCCAGTACGAGCAGTACTTC.